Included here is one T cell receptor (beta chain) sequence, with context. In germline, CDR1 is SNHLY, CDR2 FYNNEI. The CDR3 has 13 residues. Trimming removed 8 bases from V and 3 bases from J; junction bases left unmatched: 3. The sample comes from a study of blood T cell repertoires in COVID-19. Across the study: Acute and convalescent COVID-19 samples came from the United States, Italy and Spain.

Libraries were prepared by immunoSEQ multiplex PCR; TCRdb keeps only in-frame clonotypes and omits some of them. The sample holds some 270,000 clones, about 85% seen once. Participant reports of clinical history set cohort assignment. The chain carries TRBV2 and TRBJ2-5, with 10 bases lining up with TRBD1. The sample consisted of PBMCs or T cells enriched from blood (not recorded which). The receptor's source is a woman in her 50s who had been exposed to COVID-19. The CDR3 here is CASDRGPEETQYF. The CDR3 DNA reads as TGTGCCAGCGACAGGGGGCCGGAAGAGACCCAGTACTTC.